A single sample gave rise to the 20 T cell receptor beta chains below, sequenced in a study of T-cell memory formation after mild COVID-19. Using its own MiXCR run on the 5' RACE reads, TCRdb lists one record per CDR3 protein. The table records hundreds of thousands of distinct CDR3 sequences, 16% of them present only once. The sample consisted of PBMCs or a T cell subset sorted from them (not recorded which). The receptors originated from a man younger than 35 who had mild COVID-19 (a few samples of this study predate the infection). Cell type and time point are not known.

This clonotype has only a few counts. This chain connects TRBV7-2 to TRBJ2-5, with D maybe TRBD1 (5 bases). This CDR3 is built from 17 residues. The germline gives CDR1 SGHTA, CDR2 FQGNSA. V was cut by 2 bases and J by 3 bases, with 19 bases left in between. CDR3 in DNA: TGTGCCAGCAGCTTACCCCCCGGGTGGACAAAAAAAGAGACCCAGTACTTC. The encoded protein is CASSLPPGWTKKETQYF.

The chain uses TRBV15 and TRBJ1-1; 11 nucleotides line up with TRBD1. The CDR3 has 14 amino acids. V shed 7 bases, J shed 5 bases, and the junction held 6 bases outside the gene matches. Looked up from germline, CDR1 is LNHNV and CDR2 is YYDKDF (reference sequence). The CDR3 bases are TGTGCCACCAATATGGGACAGGGGGAGACTGAAGCTTTCTTT. Amino acids: CATNMGQGETEAFF. The full variable domain, in which reference TRBV15 and TRBJ1-1 provide the parts outside the CDR3, is DAMVIQNPRYQVTQFGKPVTLSCSQTLNHNVMYWYQQKSSQAPKLLFHYYDKDFNNEADTPDNFQSRRPNTSFCFLDIRSPGLGDTAMYLCATNMGQGETEAFFGQGTRLTVV.

This clonotype has a handful of counts. The genes are TRBV7-9 and TRBJ2-1; D not resolved. CDR3 length: 12 residues. Between the trimmed V and J ends, which lost 4 bases and 8 bases, there was a span of 9 bases. The germline gives CDR1 SEHNR, CDR2 FQNEAQ (reference sequence). Here the CDR3 reads CASSSRPDEQFF. The CDR3 region has the DNA TGTGCCAGCAGCTCCCGTCCGGATGAGCAGTTCTTC.

The V call is TRBV7-2, the J call TRBJ1-5; D uncertain. The length of the CDR3 is 13 residues. CDR1 and CDR2 from the germline V gene are SGHTA and FQGNSA. Trimming pared 6 bases from V and 9 bases from J, leaving 15 bases between. The CDR3 nucleotides are TGTGCCAGCAGATCACAAGGGCCGCGGCCCCAGCATTTT. It codes for CASRSQGPRPQHF.

This clonotype appeared a few times. The chain carries TRBV6-2 or TRBV6-3 and TRBJ2-3, with D maybe TRBD2 (6 bases). This CDR3 has 13 amino acids. Trimming took off 8 bases at V and 1 base at J, with 10 bases between the two ends. Germline V gene data show CDR1 as MNHEY and CDR2 as SVGEGT. The CDR3 region is CASGGTGTDTQYF. The CDR3, as DNA: TGTGCCAGCGGGGGGACTGGCACAGATACGCAGTATTTT.

This clonotype has more than one count but fewer than ten. The V gene is TRBV20-1, the J gene TRBJ2-5; no definite D call. The germline V gene has CDR1 DFQATT and CDR2 SNEGSKA (reference sequence). Deletions cut 3 bases from V and 2 bases from J, with 19 bases between. CDR3 length: 16 residues. The CDR3 nucleotides read TGCAGTGCTAGGCGAATTGATCGGAGAACTCAAGAGACCCAGTACTTC. This gives the protein CSARRIDRRTQETQYF.

The J gene is TRBJ1-1, the V gene TRBV7-6; D gene uncertain. The CDR3 is 15 residues long. Germline values: CDR1 SGHVS, CDR2 FNYEAQ. The germline V and J ends were trimmed by 5 bases and 3 bases, with 16 bases remaining between them. CDR3 sequence (DNA): TGTGCCAGCAGCCCCAATATTTTGCGGGACACTGAAGCTTTCTTT. This codes for CASSPNILRDTEAFF.

The sample holds a few counts of this clonotype. The rearrangement uses TRBV5-1 and TRBJ2-3; D is undetermined. This CDR3 spans 14 amino acids. Germline CDR1 SGHRS, CDR2 YFSETQ. V dropped 1 base and J dropped 2 bases, with 8 bases sitting between them. The CDR3 coding sequence is TGCGCCAGCAGCTTGAACTACTTCACAGATACGCAGTATTTT. Its translation: CASSLNYFTDTQYF.

This clonotype was seen ten or more times. The chain carries TRBV7-2 and TRBJ2-1; no definite D call. The CDR3 is 13 amino acids. Germline V gene lookup returns CDR1 SGHTA and CDR2 FQGNSA. The germline V and J ends were trimmed by 4 bases and 1 base, with 5 bases remaining between them. The CDR3 DNA is TGTGCCAGCAGCTCTCCTTCCTACAATGAGCAGTTCTTC. Encoded protein: CASSSPSYNEQFF.

The chain couples TRBV4-3 to TRBJ2-5, with 9 bases matching TRBD2. The length of the CDR3 is 17 residues. The germline CDR1 and CDR2 sequences are LGHNA and YSLEER. With V trimmed by 0 bases and J by 4 bases, 9 bases remained unmatched. In DNA form, the CDR3 reads TGCGCCAGCAGCCAAGAATATGCGGGGGGGCCATTAGAGACCCAGTACTTC. This encodes CASSQEYAGGPLETQYF.

The rearrangement links TRBV2 to TRBJ2-1; either TRBD1 or TRBD2 may fit D (6 bases each). Looked up from germline, CDR1 is SNHLY and CDR2 is FYNNEI. Trimming stripped 6 bases from V and 0 bases from J, with 21 bases between. The CDR3 loop spans 18 amino acids. This CDR3 reads CASSSSPGAISSYNEQFF. CDR3 coding DNA: TGTGCCAGCAGCTCTTCCCCGGGGGCAATTAGCTCCTACAATGAGCAGTTCTTC.

The rearrangement uses TRBV29-1 and TRBJ2-1; D gene ambiguous. Germline loops: CDR1 SQVTM, CDR2 ANQGSEA. The V end was cut by 1 base, the J end by 0 bases, with 7 bases between. The CDR3 covers 14 residues. The DNA of the CDR3 is TGCAGCGTTGAAGGGGCAAACTCCTACAATGAGCAGTTCTTC. Translation gives CSVEGANSYNEQFF.

This chain joins TRBV6-2 or TRBV6-3 and TRBJ1-5; D gene ambiguous. V shed 6 bases and J shed 2 bases, with 8 bases lying between them. This CDR3 spans 13 amino acids. CDR1 is MNHEY, CDR2 SVGEGT, per germline. This CDR3 reads CASSGWGNQPQHF. For the CDR3, the DNA is TGTGCCAGCAGCGGATGGGGCAATCAGCCCCAGCATTTT.

The chain is built from TRBV2 and TRBJ2-7; TRBD1 agrees at 11 bases. In germline, CDR1 is SNHLY, CDR2 FYNNEI. V shed 6 bases, J shed 6 bases, and the junction held 1 base outside the gene matches. The CDR3 contains 12 residues. CDR3 sequence reads: CASRDRGREQYF. The CDR3 coding sequence is TGTGCCAGCAGGGACAGGGGGCGCGAGCAGTACTTC.

This clonotype has just a few counts. The chain employs TRBV2 and TRBJ2-3; the D is unclear. This CDR3 region has 12 residues. V was clipped by 4 bases and J by 6 bases, with 8 bases between them. Looked up from germline, CDR1 is SNHLY and CDR2 is FYNNEI. The CDR3 loop is CASSVSADTQYF. CDR3 in DNA: TGTGCCAGCAGTGTCTCGGCGGATACGCAGTATTTT.

A few counts support this clonotype. The V call is TRBV6-2 or TRBV6-3, the J call TRBJ2-3; 9 bases align to TRBD2. Trimming at V came to 6 bases and at J to 4 bases, leaving 8 bases not matched to a gene. The germline V gene encodes CDR1 MNHEY and CDR2 SVGEGT. There are 15 residues in the CDR3. CDR3 sequence reads: CASRTGRGGSDTQYF. The DNA for the CDR3 is TGTGCCAGCAGAACGGGGCGGGGGGGCTCAGATACGCAGTATTTT.

CDR3: CASSPIEKLFF. The DNA for the CDR3 is TGTGCCAGCAGTCCCATCGAAAAACTGTTTTTT. This rearrangement joins TRBV6-2 or TRBV6-3 to TRBJ1-4, with D unresolved. Trimming took off 5 bases at V and 8 bases at J, with 6 bases between the two ends. This CDR3 is built from 11 residues. Germline V gene lookup returns CDR1 MNHEY and CDR2 SVGEGT.

J is TRBJ2-5 and V is TRBV30, with D unclear. The CDR3 consists of 11 residues. V gave up 5 bases and J gave up 4 bases, with 8 bases separating them. Germline lookup yields CDR1 GTSNPN and CDR2 SVGIG (reference sequence). The CDR3 region is CAWEVGETQYF. In DNA, the CDR3 is TGTGCCTGGGAGGTAGGAGAGACCCAGTACTTC.

The chain joins TRBV20-1 to TRBJ2-7; the D call may be TRBD1 or TRBD2 (5 bases each). The V end was cut by 1 base, the J end by 3 bases, with 13 bases between. The CDR3 is 14 amino acids. The germline CDR1 and CDR2 sequences are DFQATT and SNEGSKA (reference sequence). CDR3 in amino acids: CSARGGTAGYEQYV. The CDR3 DNA reads TGCAGTGCTAGAGGGGGGACGGCCGGCTACGAGCAGTACGTC.

This clonotype showed up many times. The chain combines TRBV5-1 with TRBJ1-6; 8 bases agree with TRBD1. CDR3 length: 20 amino acids. Germline V CDR1 and CDR2: SGHRS, YFSETQ. V was clipped by 1 base and J by 0 bases; unmatched bases: 12. The CDR3 is CASSLSPARQGSSYNSPLHF. The CDR3 DNA reads TGCGCCAGCAGCTTGTCCCCCGCTCGACAGGGGAGCTCCTATAATTCACCCCTCCACTTT.